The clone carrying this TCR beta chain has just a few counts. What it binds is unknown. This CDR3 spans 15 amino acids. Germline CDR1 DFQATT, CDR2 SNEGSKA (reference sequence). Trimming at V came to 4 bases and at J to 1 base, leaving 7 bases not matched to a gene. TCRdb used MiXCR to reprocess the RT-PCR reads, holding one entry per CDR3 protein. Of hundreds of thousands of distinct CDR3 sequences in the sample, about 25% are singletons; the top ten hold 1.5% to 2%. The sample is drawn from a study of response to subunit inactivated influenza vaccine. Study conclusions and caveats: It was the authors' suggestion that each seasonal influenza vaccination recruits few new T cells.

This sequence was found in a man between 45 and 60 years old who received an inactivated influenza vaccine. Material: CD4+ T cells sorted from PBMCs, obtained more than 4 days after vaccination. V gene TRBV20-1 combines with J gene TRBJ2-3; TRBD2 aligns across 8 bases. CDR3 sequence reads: CSATTPGLGTDTQYF. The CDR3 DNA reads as TGCAGTGCTACAACTCCGGGACTAGGCACAGATACGCAGTATTTT.